This TCR beta chain stems from a study of cytomegalovirus exposure and HLA in healthy donors. Study conclusions and caveats: HLA allele associations emerged for about 16,000 TCR beta sequences in a later analysis, at 0.05 false discovery rate. Sequencing probably produced one cluster of sequence variants that were highly shared.

With 0 bases removed from V and 1 base from J, the gap between germline ends came to 6 bases. This CDR3 comprises 15 residues. Germline V gives CDR1 LNHDA, CDR2 SQIVND (reference sequence). Donors in the study were healthy people who gave bone marrow. Both 60 Vbeta primers and 13 Jbeta primers went into the PCR. Measured with immunoSEQ multiplex PCR; TCRdb has only the in-frame clones, and not every one. The data hold around 100,000 clones, with roughly three quarters observed a single time. This clone was observed once. The antigen is unknown. The J gene is TRBJ2-2, the V gene TRBV19; D is uncertain. The sample was PBMCs. The sequence was obtained from a man between 40 and 49 years old in good health and CMV-seropositive. CDR3 nucleotides: TGTGCCAGTAGTATAGATAGCTGGAACACCGGGGAGCTGTTTTTT. Translated, it gives CASSIDSWNTGELFF.